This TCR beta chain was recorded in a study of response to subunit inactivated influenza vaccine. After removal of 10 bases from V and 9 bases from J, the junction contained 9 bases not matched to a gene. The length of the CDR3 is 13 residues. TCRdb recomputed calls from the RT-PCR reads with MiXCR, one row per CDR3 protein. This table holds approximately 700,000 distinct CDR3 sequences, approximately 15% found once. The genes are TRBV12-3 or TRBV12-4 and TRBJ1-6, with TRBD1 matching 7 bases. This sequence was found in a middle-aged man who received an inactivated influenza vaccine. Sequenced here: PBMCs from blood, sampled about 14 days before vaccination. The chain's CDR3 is CATQDRLASPLHF. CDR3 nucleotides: TGTGCCACCCAGGACAGGTTGGCTTCACCCCTCCACTTT.